This TCR beta chain emerged from a study of identical twins. Whole-study results and caveats: Twins' excess sharing was less marked for out-of-frame beta sequences.

V was pared by 6 bases and J by 5 bases, with 12 bases of the junction left unmatched. The germline CDR1 and CDR2 sequences are MNHEY and SVGEGT. CDR3 length: 15 amino acids. Points on this clonotype: Its matching antigen is unknown.

Each CDR3 protein gets one entry after TCRdb re-called the 5' RACE reads with MiXCR. The sample has 1.5 million to 2 million distinct CDR3 sequences, about 32% seen once; the top ten hold 0.25% to 0.3%. Sequenced material: cord blood. The V call is TRBV6-2 or TRBV6-3, the J call TRBJ2-7; 8 nucleotides agree with TRBD2. The TCR comes from a newborn girl in good health. The CDR3 here is CASSRYREGLNEQYF. The CDR3 coding sequence is TGTGCCAGCAGCCGGTATCGGGAGGGCCTCAACGAGCAGTACTTC.